Sequencing of this TCR beta chain was carried out in a study of blood T cell repertoires in COVID-19. Whole-study context: PBMCs, B-cell-depleted T cells, or T cells were the source of the cDNA or gDNA that made up the material.

The study recruited people aged roughly 18 to 100 years across some 23 US areas. The recovered donors of Cohort 3 showed two negative PCRs, clearance, or symptom resolution. Under the authors' procedure: Amplification of reference gene primers was used by the study to estimate nucleated cell counts. Clones were sequenced by immunoSEQ multiplex PCR, and TCRdb holds only the in-frame ones, with some missing. V and J calls and clone size are given by that table; D and trimming were obtained from the DNA. The repertoire consists of more than 300,000 clones, with 88% occurring once and the leading ten covering roughly 1.2%. Germline V lookup: CDR1 LGHNA, CDR2 YNFKEQ. This CDR3 spans 13 amino acids. On this clone: One end of the junction is discordant with germline, which a read error may explain.

The receptor comes from a woman aged 18-29 years who had recovered from COVID-19. This rearrangement joins TRBV4-2 to TRBJ2-5, with D possibly being TRBD2 (6 bases). Sequences were obtained from PBMCs or T cells enriched from blood (not recorded which). In DNA form, the CDR3 reads TGTGCCAGCAGCCCAGGGCCTACCGGGACTCCCCACTTC. Residues: CASSPGPTGTPHF.